The rows below give T cell receptor beta chains drawn from one sample of a study of T cell responses to AZD1222 COVID-19 vaccine. Sequencing was performed with immunoSEQ multiplex PCR; in TCRdb, only in-frame clones are kept and a portion is missing. The table includes over 110,000 clones, roughly 92% detected once. The source was peripheral blood, collected 28 days after the second AZD1222 dose. The receptors come from an adult who received the AZD1222 COVID-19 vaccine. The CDR3 runs from the conserved cysteine through the conserved F or W. Fields, in order: clone size, V gene, D gene, J gene, CDR3 DNA, CDR3 protein. D genes are given only for firm matches. Some rows have no size entry. The others give once, few or many, or a class for an expanded clone.

-	TRBV7-9	-	TRBJ1-1	TGTGCCAGCAGCGTAGGACAACTACTGATGAACACTGAAGCTTTCTTT	CASSVGQLLMNTEAFF
-	TRBV10-3	-	TRBJ1-4	TGTGCCATGGCACCCCCCTCCGGGCCAAATGACCAATACCCGAGGGATGAAAAACTGTTTTTT	CAMAPPSGPNDQYPRDEKLFF
-	TRBV30	-	TRBJ1-1	TGTGCCTGGAATCGTCTACAGAACACTGAAGCTTTCTTT	CAWNRLQNTEAFF
-	TRBV5-1	-	TRBJ2-1	TGCGCCAGCAGCTGGGACCGGGGAGAGCAGTTCTTC	CASSWDRGEQFF
-	TRBV6-2/TRBV6-3	-	TRBJ1-2	TGTGCCAGCAGTTACGACAGCATCTATGGCTACACCTTC	CASSYDSIYGYTF
-	TRBV4-1	-	TRBJ1-3	TGCGCCAGCAGCCAACGTGGGGGCTCTGGAAACACCATATATTTT	CASSQRGGSGNTIYF
once	TRBV6-2/TRBV6-3	-	TRBJ1-1	TGTGCCAGCAGCCCGAACAGGGTTTCAGCTTTCTTT	CASSPNRVSAFF
once	TRBV19	TRBD1	TRBJ1-1	TGTGCCAGTAGTATGGGACAGGTGAACACTGAAGCTTTCTTT	CASSMGQVNTEAFF
-	TRBV7-6	-	TRBJ1-5	TGTGCCAGCAGCTTATATCCGGGAGCTCACAATCAGCCCCAGCATTTT	CASSLYPGAHNQPQHF
-	TRBV10-3	TRBD1	TRBJ1-2	TGTGCCATCAGGACCGACCCCGGCACAGGGGGCGGGTTTGGTGGCTACACCTTC	CAIRTDPGTGGGFGGYTF
-	TRBV7-2	-	TRBJ1-2	TGTGCCAGCAGCTTAGCGACTTTCAGGGAAGACTACACCTTC	CASSLATFREDYTF
-	TRBV25-1	-	TRBJ1-1	TGTGCCAGCAGTGGTATTACAGGTGACACTGAAGCTTTCTTT	CASSGITGDTEAFF
-	TRBV7-7	-	TRBJ2-5	TGTGCTAGCAGCCCTCGGGACGGACTGCAAGAGACCCAGTACTTC	CASSPRDGLQETQYF
-	TRBV12-5	-	TRBJ1-1	TGTGCTAGTGGTTTGGAAGCGAACACTGAAGCTTTCTTT	CASGLEANTEAFF
once	TRBV5-5	-	TRBJ1-1	TGTGCCAGCACCATGACACCGGGGGCTCTCACTGAAGCTTTCTTT	CASTMTPGALTEAFF
-	TRBV20-1	-	TRBJ1-6	TGCAGTGCTAGTTACCCGGATCCTATGGGGAGCTCCTATAATTCACCCCTCCACTTT	CSASYPDPMGSSYNSPLHF
-	TRBV10-3	-	TRBJ1-2	TGTGCCATCAGTGATGGGACGGAGTATGGCTACACCTTC	CAISDGTEYGYTF
-	TRBV9	TRBD2	TRBJ2-3	TGTGCCAGCAGCGTAAGCGGGGGGTTTACAGATACGCAGTATTTT	CASSVSGGFTDTQYF
-	TRBV9	-	TRBJ1-3	TGTGCCAGCAGCGTAGATCCGGTGAGCTCTGGAAACACCATATATTTT	CASSVDPVSSGNTIYF
-	TRBV9	-	TRBJ2-2	TGTGCCAGCAGCGTCCCCGGGGAGCTGTTTTTT	CASSVPGELFF
-	TRBV5-5	-	TRBJ1-1	TGTGCCAGCAGCTTGTCGGCGGGGTTGACTGAAGCTTTCTTT	CASSLSAGLTEAFF
-	TRBV6-1	TRBD1	TRBJ1-2	TGTGCCAGCAGTGAAGCAAGACAGGGAATTTCCTACCCCTATGGCTACACCTTC	CASSEARQGISYPYGYTF
-	TRBV6-1	-	TRBJ1-1	TGTGCCAGCAGTAAAGGGGAATCCCCGACACTATGGAACACTGAAGCTTTCTTT	CASSKGESPTLWNTEAFF
once	TRBV7-2	-	TRBJ1-2	TGTGCCAGCAGCTTGGGGAGTAACCTCGACTATGGCTACACCTTC	CASSLGSNLDYGYTF
-	TRBV6-6	-	TRBJ1-2	TGTGCCAGCATGGGCGACGGAAACTATGGCTACACCTTC	CASMGDGNYGYTF
-	TRBV5-4	-	TRBJ2-1	TGTGCCAGCAGCTTGGTGGAGTTAAGCTCCTACAATGAGCAGTTCTTC	CASSLVELSSYNEQFF
-	TRBV19	TRBD1	TRBJ1-6	TGTGCCAGTAGTATCGGAGGGACAGCAACCTATAATTCACCCCTCCACTTT	CASSIGGTATYNSPLHF